The rows below give T cell receptor beta chains drawn from one sample of a study of T cell repertoires in aging, cancer and after chemotherapy. TCRdb ran MiXCR on the multiplex PCR reads and lists one entry per CDR3 protein. The table records around 6,200 distinct CDR3 sequences, 25% to 30% of them present only once. The material sequenced was blood. Receptor source: a human donor with a blood cancer. Each CDR3 is given with its conserved first and last residue. A D gene is named only where the DNA matches it firmly. Some rows mark clone size as missing; the rest say once, few, many or name a class of expanded clone.

size	D	V	J	CDR3	DNA
.	.	TRBV10-3	TRBJ1-4	CAISRDPNEKLFF	TGTGCCATCAGTCGGGATCCTAATGAAAAACTGTTTTTT
.	TRBD2	TRBV20-1	TRBJ2-5	CSAGGAGSRQKTQYF	TGCAGTGCCGGGGGGGCAGGGTCGCGGCAAAAGACCCAGTACTTC
medium-sized	.	TRBV5-4	TRBJ2-3	CASSLSAGSTDTQYF	TGTGCCAGCAGCTTGAGTGCGGGGAGCACAGATACGCAGTATTTT
.	.	TRBV9	TRBJ2-6	CASSVASSGANVLTF	TGTGCCAGCAGCGTAGCGAGCTCTGGGGCCAACGTCCTGACTTTC
medium-sized	.	TRBV7-2	TRBJ2-5	CASSLSSETQYF	TGTGCCAGCAGCCTCTCCAGCGAGACCCAGTACTTC
medium-sized	.	TRBV13	TRBJ2-3	CASSLKVALRTDTQYF	TGTGCCAGCAGCTTAAAGGTAGCGCTTCGCACAGATACGCAGTATTTT
.	TRBD2	TRBV6-2/TRBV6-3	TRBJ2-7	CASSYLPGLAGGSLIRYF	TGTGCCAGCAGCTACCTACCGGGACTAGCGGGAGGAAGTCTGATTCGGTACTTC
.	.	TRBV5-1	TRBJ1-1	CASSLGLAGEAFF	TGCGCCAGCAGCTTGGGCCTTGCCGGTGAAGCTTTCTTT
.	TRBD2	TRBV7-9	TRBJ2-7	CASSLVFTSETYEQYF	TGTGCCAGCAGCTTAGTGTTTACTAGCGAGACCTACGAGCAGTACTTC
.	TRBD1	TRBV20-1	TRBJ2-7	CSARLGQGTYEQYF	TGCAGTGCTAGGCTGGGACAGGGGACCTACGAGCAGTACTTC
few	TRBD2	TRBV7-2	TRBJ2-3	CASSRTSTLDTQYF	TGTGCCAGCAGCCGGACTAGCACCTTGGATACGCAGTATTTT
medium-sized	.	TRBV6-1	TRBJ2-3	CASSEVAGGTDTQYF	TGTGCCAGCAGTGAAGTGGCAGGGGGCACAGATACGCAGTATTTT
.	TRBD2	TRBV7-9	TRBJ2-3	CASSFSIAGAGDTQYF	TGTGCCAGCAGCTTCTCTATAGCGGGAGCAGGAGATACGCAGTATTTT
.	TRBD1	TRBV6-2/TRBV6-3	TRBJ1-5	CASTRGHRGNDQPQHF	TGTGCCAGCACCCGAGGCCACAGGGGGAACGATCAGCCCCAGCATTTT
few	TRBD2	TRBV20-1	TRBJ2-7	CSASSGLASRNEQYF	TGCAGTGCTAGCTCGGGACTAGCAAGTAGAAACGAGCAGTACTTC
medium-sized	.	TRBV6-6	TRBJ2-5	CASIPTLWGAQYF	TGTGCCAGCATCCCGACCCTGTGGGGGGCCCAGTACTTC
.	.	TRBV12-3/TRBV12-4	TRBJ2-2	CASSYRNTGELFF	TGTGCCAGCAGTTACAGGAACACCGGGGAGCTGTTTTTT
.	TRBD1	TRBV5-4	TRBJ2-7	CASSSGTGALTMGEQYF	TGTGCCAGCAGCTCCGGGACAGGGGCCCTGACGATGGGCGAGCAGTACTTC
medium-sized	TRBD2	TRBV18	TRBJ2-7	CASSRTSGGAEQYF	TGTGCCAGCTCAAGGACTAGCGGGGGGGCCGAGCAGTACTTC
.	TRBD1	TRBV5-1	TRBJ2-7	CASSLAGRGMDEQYF	TGCGCCAGCAGCTTGGCCGGCAGGGGGATGGACGAGCAGTACTTC
.	.	TRBV11-2	TRBJ2-7	CASSLPSYEQYF	TGTGCCAGCAGCTTACCTTCCTACGAGCAGTACTTC
medium-sized	.	TRBV5-4	TRBJ2-1	CATGRPSRDNEQFF	TGTGCCACCGGCCGACCTTCGCGAGACAATGAGCAGTTCTTC
medium-sized	TRBD1	TRBV24-1	TRBJ2-5	CATSDRRTGWETQYF	TGTGCCACCAGTGATAGACGGACAGGGTGGGAGACCCAGTACTTC
few	.	TRBV5-5	TRBJ1-3	CASSLSVGGSGNTIYF	TGTGCCAGCAGCTTGTCGGTAGGGGGCTCTGGAAACACCATATATTTT
medium-sized	.	TRBV19	TRBJ2-7	CASSPSASSRGEQYF	TGTGCCAGTAGTCCGAGCGCGTCCAGCCGGGGCGAGCAGTACTTC
.	TRBD1	TRBV5-6	TRBJ2-7	CASSLWRTGEYEQYF	TGTGCCAGCAGCTTGTGGCGGACAGGGGAATACGAGCAGTACTTC
.	TRBD1	TRBV5-1	TRBJ2-7	CASSQTGGFLYEQYF	TGCGCCAGCAGCCAGACAGGGGGATTCTTATACGAGCAGTACTTC
medium-sized	.	TRBV6-5	TRBJ1-5	CASSPLRADNQPQHF	TGTGCCAGCAGTCCTCTCCGCGCGGACAATCAGCCCCAGCATTTT
.	.	TRBV6-2/TRBV6-3	TRBJ2-5	CASRPDSGETQYF	TGTGCCAGCAGACCGGACAGTGGAGAGACCCAGTACTTC
few	TRBD1	TRBV7-6	TRBJ2-2	CASSPRQGSTGELFF	TGTGCCAGCAGCCCAAGACAGGGCTCCACCGGGGAGCTGTTTTTT
few	.	TRBV5-5	TRBJ2-3	CASSFGTRTDTQYF	TGCGCCAGCAGCTTTGGGACCCGCACAGATACGCAGTATTTT
medium-sized	.	TRBV30	TRBJ2-7	CAWSPGSYEQYF	TGTGCCTGGAGTCCCGGGAGTTACGAGCAGTACTTC
medium-sized	.	TRBV7-2	TRBJ2-3	CASSRILAWRTDTQYF	TGTGCCAGCAGCCGGATTTTAGCGTGGCGCACAGATACGCAGTATTTT
medium-sized	.	TRBV30	TRBJ1-2	CAWPKGYTF	TGTGCCTGGCCAAAGGGCTACACCTTC
few	.	TRBV4-2	TRBJ2-7	CASSQGPTTGGEQYF	TGTGCCAGCAGCCAAGGACCGACTACCGGGGGAGAGCAGTACTTC
.	TRBD2	TRBV18	TRBJ2-3	CASLPALAGDTQYF	TGTGCCAGCTTACCTGCGCTAGCGGGAGATACGCAGTATTTT
.	.	TRBV4-2	TRBJ2-1	CASSQSRVDYVSYNEQFF	TGCGCCAGCAGCCAATCCCGGGTGGACTACGTCTCCTACAATGAGCAGTTCTTC
medium-sized	.	TRBV12-3/TRBV12-4	TRBJ2-1	CASSLTRRSYNEQFF	TGTGCCAGCAGTTTAACGCGACGTTCCTACAATGAGCAGTTCTTC
.	TRBD1	TRBV10-1	TRBJ2-1	CASSESNPGTGTYNEQFF	TGCGCCAGCAGTGAGTCGAACCCCGGGACAGGGACCTACAATGAGCAGTTCTTC
medium-sized	.	TRBV6-5	TRBJ2-2	CASSYWPNTGELFF	TGTGCCAGCAGTTACTGGCCGAACACCGGGGAGCTGTTTTTT